Below, one T cell receptor delta chain is given with its context. In its sample, this clone was seen a few times. No antigen is known for it. A much larger clone sits a single nucleotide away, making a read error possible. The sample carries other DNA sequences with the same CDR3. The data originate from a study of delta chain sequences of gamma delta T cells (dated by TCRdb to about 2017). CDR1 is given as GEAIGNYY and CDR2 as EKD, both from the germline V gene. The CDR3 holds 21 amino acids from the cysteine to the phenylalanine. Just CDR3 DNA is preserved here, 63 bases in frame from base 1. V ends up 0 bases short and J 6 bases short, with an unmatched junction base count of 24. The library was prepared using 5' RACE. Sequencing used an Illumina MiSeq. Clones were re-identified by TCRdb from the public reads with CATT, and rows with the same DNA were merged. For this sample there are about a thousand delta-chain clones; 17% appear just once. The leading ten clones occupy 45% to 50% of the sample.

The sequencing sample was made of either unsorted cells or a sorted T cell fraction (not recorded which). This chain joins TRDV2 to TRDJ1; TRDD3 lines up with 10 middle nucleotides. The TCR was taken from a human donor in good health. The sequenced DNA is TGTGCCTGTGACACCGTTCAAGCTCAAGGCAGTGGGGGATACCCTGGGCATAAACTCATCTTT. The resulting protein is CACDTVQAQGSGGYPGHKLIF.